The rows below give T cell receptor beta chains drawn from one sample of a study of blood T cell repertoires in COVID-19. Produced via immunoSEQ multiplex PCR; TCRdb's table is partial and in-frame only. The sample contains approximately 300,000 clones, around 90% of which appear only once. Input material: peripheral blood. These receptors were obtained from a woman younger than 45 with COVID-19, enrolled during active disease. Both conserved end residues are part of each CDR3. D genes are given only for firm matches. Clone size, where shown, is once, few, many, or a class for clones that have expanded.

.	TRBJ2-7	TRBD2	TRBV19	CAAGSPGGSYEQYF	TGTGCCGCAGGTTCCCCGGGGGGTTCCTACGAGCAGTACTTC
.	TRBJ2-2	.	TRBV9	CASSVGGRELFF	TGTGCCAGCAGCGTAGGGGGGCGGGAGCTGTTTTTT
.	TRBJ1-1	.	TRBV19	CASSMGSGDRDTEAFF	TGTGCCAGTAGTATGGGGTCAGGGGACCGCGACACTGAAGCTTTCTTT
.	TRBJ1-5	.	TRBV23-1	CASGRYGGNQPQHF	TGCGCCAGCGGTCGTTACGGAGGCAATCAGCCCCAGCATTTT
.	TRBJ1-2	.	TRBV6-5	CASTSRAMSDGYTF	TGTGCCAGCACTTCCAGGGCAATGTCGGATGGCTACACCTTC
.	TRBJ2-7	.	TRBV5-5	CASSLIDSYEQYF	TGTGCCAGCAGCTTGATTGACAGCTACGAGCAGTACTTC
few	TRBJ1-2	.	TRBV24-1	CATLSPGYTF	TGTGCCACCCTGAGCCCAGGCTACACCTTC
once	TRBJ2-3	.	TRBV7-2	CASSTRTAITDTQYF	TGTGCCAGCAGCACCCGGACAGCTATCACAGATACGCAGTATTTT
.	TRBJ2-2	.	TRBV25-1	CASKEGTNTGELFF	TGTGCCAGCAAGGAGGGCACGAACACCGGGGAGCTGTTTTTT
.	TRBJ1-4	.	TRBV5-1	CASSPGDSSHEKLFF	TGCGCCAGCAGCCCGGGGGACTCATCCCATGAAAAACTGTTTTTT
.	TRBJ1-5	.	TRBV28	CASTRWRAQPQHF	TGTGCCAGCACCCGATGGAGGGCTCAGCCCCAGCATTTT
.	TRBJ2-5	.	TRBV4-1	CASSRARSQETQYF	TGCGCCAGCAGCCGAGCCCGGTCACAAGAGACCCAGTACTTC
.	TRBJ2-5	TRBD2	TRBV14	CASSQRTSGLWETQYF	TGTGCCAGCAGCCAACGGACTAGCGGGCTATGGGAGACCCAGTACTTC
.	TRBJ2-5	TRBD2	TRBV11-3	CASSFSGRAGETQYF	TGTGCCAGCAGCTTTAGCGGGAGGGCCGGAGAGACCCAGTACTTC
.	TRBJ1-3	.	TRBV5-4	CASSRRDSGNTIYF	TGTGCCAGCAGCCGGAGGGACTCTGGAAACACCATATATTTT
.	TRBJ2-3	.	TRBV7-3	CASSLVEGARDTQYF	TGTGCCAGCAGCTTAGTGGAGGGGGCCAGAGATACGCAGTATTTT
once	TRBJ2-2	.	TRBV4-3	CASSPGTYTGELFF	TGCGCCAGCAGCCCCGGGACTTACACCGGGGAGCTGTTTTTT
.	TRBJ2-1	TRBD2	TRBV5-1	CASSFLAGANNEQFF	TGCGCCAGCAGCTTCCTAGCGGGAGCGAACAATGAGCAGTTCTTC
.	TRBJ2-1	TRBD2	TRBV19	CASRPGLAGYNEQFF	TGTGCCAGTAGGCCAGGACTAGCGGGATACAATGAGCAGTTCTTC
few	TRBJ2-7	.	TRBV6-5	CASSSSAGASYEQYF	TGTGCCAGCAGTTCATCGGCGGGGGCCTCCTACGAGCAGTACTTC
.	TRBJ1-2	.	TRBV3-1/TRBV3-2	CASSQGRDGYTF	TGTGCCAGCAGCCAAGGGAGGGATGGCTACACCTTC
once	TRBJ2-3	.	TRBV5-1	CASSLAGWADTQYF	TGCGCCAGCAGCTTGGCCGGTTGGGCGGATACGCAGTATTTT
.	TRBJ2-2	TRBD2	TRBV6-2/TRBV6-3	CASSYGGGGELFF	TGTGCCAGCAGTTACGGGGGGGGCGGGGAGCTGTTTTTT
.	TRBJ2-7	.	TRBV28	CASSTSGTGQLAGPGQYF	TGTGCCAGCAGTACCTCCGGGACAGGGCAACTAGCGGGGCCCGGGCAGTACTTC
.	TRBJ2-2	.	TRBV6-4	CASSPRAGELFF	TGTGCCAGCAGTCCTCGCGCCGGGGAGCTGTTTTTT
.	TRBJ2-7	TRBD1	TRBV29-1	CSVPGTAFGEQYF	TGCAGCGTGCCCGGGACAGCTTTTGGGGAGCAGTACTTC
.	TRBJ2-7	.	TRBV7-8	CASSLVRGKDYEQYF	TGTGCCAGCAGCTTAGTCAGGGGAAAGGACTACGAGCAGTACTTC
.	TRBJ2-3	TRBD2	TRBV7-2	CASSLDGGVTDTQYF	TGTGCCAGCAGCTTAGACGGGGGGGTCACAGATACGCAGTATTTT
.	TRBJ2-1	.	TRBV2	CASSEAQGSNEQFF	TGTGCCAGCAGTGAAGCACAGGGTTCGAATGAGCAGTTCTTC
.	TRBJ1-1	TRBD1	TRBV5-1	CASSFGAGGRITEAFF	TGCGCCAGCAGCTTCGGGGCAGGGGGGCGTATCACTGAAGCTTTCTTT
.	TRBJ1-1	.	TRBV7-2	CASSPMGGETEAFF	TGTGCCAGCAGCCCTATGGGGGGAGAGACTGAAGCTTTCTTT
.	TRBJ1-2	TRBD1	TRBV5-4	CASRRGTEIYGYTF	TGTGCCAGCAGGAGGGGGACAGAAATCTATGGCTACACCTTC
.	TRBJ2-7	TRBD2	TRBV7-2	CASSFRTSGYEQYF	TGTGCCAGCAGCTTTCGGACTAGCGGGTACGAGCAGTACTTC
.	TRBJ2-5	.	TRBV2	CASSEGQGKMKETQYF	TGTGCCAGCAGTGAAGGGCAGGGGAAAATGAAAGAGACCCAGTACTTC
.	TRBJ2-2	.	TRBV7-2	CASSSRGRSIGELFF	TGTGCCAGCAGCTCCCGGGGGAGGTCGATCGGGGAGCTGTTTTTT
few	TRBJ2-7	.	TRBV19	CASSIPYEQYF	TGTGCCAGTAGTATCCCTTACGAGCAGTACTTC
.	TRBJ1-1	TRBD1	TRBV27	CASSLSPGQGEAFF	TGTGCCAGCAGCCTCTCTCCGGGACAGGGGGAAGCTTTCTTT
.	TRBJ2-1	.	TRBV5-1	CASSSLASSYNEQFF	TGCGCCAGCAGCTCCTTAGCGTCTTCCTACAATGAGCAGTTCTTC
.	TRBJ2-2	.	TRBV7-8	CASSLGGVGELFF	TGTGCCAGCAGCTTAGGGGGGGTCGGGGAGCTGTTTTTT
.	TRBJ2-1	TRBD2	TRBV27	CASSVNSGRAGEQFF	TGTGCCAGCAGTGTCAATAGCGGGAGGGCCGGTGAGCAGTTCTTC
few	TRBJ1-3	.	TRBV30	CAFDMLGNTIYF	TGTGCCTTTGACATGCTTGGAAACACCATATATTTT
.	TRBJ1-5	.	TRBV6-2/TRBV6-3	CASSYEGRSNQPQHF	TGTGCCAGCAGTTATGAGGGCCGGAGCAATCAGCCCCAGCATTTT
once	TRBJ2-1	TRBD1	TRBV11-2	CASSFGTGGRALYNEQFF	TGTGCCAGCAGCTTCGGGACAGGGGGACGAGCGTTGTACAATGAGCAGTTCTTC
.	TRBJ2-2	TRBD1	TRBV7-8	CASSASGTGGVTSTGELFF	TGTGCCAGCAGCGCCTCCGGGACAGGGGGCGTGACTAGCACCGGGGAGCTGTTTTTT
few	TRBJ1-2	TRBD1	TRBV7-6	CASSSGQGTTNYGYTF	TGTGCCAGCAGCTCGGGACAGGGGACGACTAACTATGGCTACACCTTC
.	TRBJ2-1	.	TRBV10-3	CAISNNREYNEQFF	TGTGCCATCAGTAATAACAGGGAATACAATGAGCAGTTCTTC
.	TRBJ2-1	TRBD2	TRBV6-5	CASSRLAGAGEQFF	TGTGCCAGCAGCAGACTAGCGGGAGCGGGAGAGCAGTTCTTC
.	TRBJ1-2	TRBD1	TRBV11-2	CASTHPDRDGYTF	TGTGCCAGCACCCATCCGGACAGGGATGGCTACACCTTC
.	TRBJ2-7	.	TRBV6-5	CASSPRTDSYEQYF	TGTGCCAGCAGTCCCCGGACAGATTCCTACGAGCAGTACTTC
.	TRBJ2-7	.	TRBV28	CASSLWDWATYEQYF	TGTGCCAGCAGTTTATGGGACTGGGCGACCTACGAGCAGTACTTC